Sequencing of this T cell receptor beta chain was carried out in a study of blood T cell repertoires in COVID-19. The junction had 9 bases not matched to a gene; V was cut back by 1 base and J by 4 bases. The CDR3 extends over 16 amino acids. Germline V gene data show CDR1 as SGHVS and CDR2 as FQNEAQ. Clones were read by immunoSEQ multiplex PCR, and TCRdb kept only the in-frame ones, dropping some. The sample has roughly 61,000 clones; about 90% are singletons. The receptor was isolated from a man between 60 and 75 years old with acute or convalescent COVID-19. Sequenced material: peripheral blood. The J gene is TRBJ2-7, the V gene TRBV7-8, with 8 bases matching TRBD1. The CDR3: CASSLGTGGILYEQYF. In DNA, the CDR3 is TGTGCCAGCAGCTTAGGTACAGGGGGTATTCTTTACGAGCAGTACTTC. The variable domain in full, with the rest retrieved from reference TRBV7-8 and TRBJ2-7, is GAGVSQSPRYKVAKRGQDVALRCDPISGHVSLFWYQQALGQGPEFLTYFQNEAQLDKSGLPSDRFFAERPEGSVSTLKIQRTQQEDSAVYLCASSLGTGGILYEQYFGPGTRLTVT.